The TCR beta chain under discussion was sequenced for a study of somatic mutations in cytotoxic T cells in rheumatoid arthritis. Study-wide background: Right after diagnosis, and before any treatment had started, patient peripheral blood (30 ml EDTA) was drawn.

With regard to this clone: Its target is not known.

Germline V gene lookup returns CDR1 MDHEN and CDR2 SYDVKM. There are 17 residues in the CDR3. Losses at the gene ends were 1 base for V and 3 bases for J; bases not matched to a gene: 10. Study-wide results and limits: The slight TRBV07 underrepresentation in rheumatoid arthritis patients was not adjusted for multiple comparisons. Relative to age-matched healthy controls, rheumatoid arthritis patients did not differ significantly in CD8+ T-cell clonality.

Authors' processing steps: The authors rarely found patient CD8+ clones larger than 1% matching published virus-specific TCRB sequences. The protocol was immunoSEQ multiplex PCR, while the TCRdb copy is restricted to in-frame clones and leaves out a portion. The D gene and trimming were derived from the DNA, and the V and J assignments and clone size from that table. In the table there are 15,000 or so clones, under 80% of which are singletons. The chain is built from TRBV28 and TRBJ2-7; 9 bases are shared with TRBD2. The sequence was collected from an adult with rheumatoid arthritis. The sample was CD8+ T cells sorted from blood. The CDR3 region has the DNA TGTGCCAGCAGTTTATTTCCTCCTAGCGGGACTAACTACGAGCAGTACTTC. Translating it yields CASSLFPPSGTNYEQYF. The complete variable domain, with remaining parts taken from reference TRBV28 and TRBJ2-7, reads DVKVTQSSRYLVKRTGEKVFLECVQDMDHENMFWYRQDPGLGLRLIYFSYDVKMKEKGDIPEGYSVSREKKERFSLILESASTNQTSMYLCASSLFPPSGTNYEQYFGPGTRLTVT.